The 13 T cell receptor beta chains presented below share a single source sample, sequenced in a study of radiation and T cells in renal cell carcinoma. Only in-frame clones appear in the TCRdb table, and some are missing; sequencing was by immunoSEQ multiplex PCR. The sample holds tens of thousands of clones; approximately 83% are singletons and the top ten take roughly 33%. As for time point: baseline pretreatment blood. The sample's treatment: 15 Gy SBRT to primary tumor, nephrectomy 4 weeks later. Sample: blood, taken from a patient whose treatment included radiotherapy and nephrectomy. These receptors all come from a woman aged 70-85 years with renal cell carcinoma.

By share, this clone counts as medium-sized (0.01 to 0.1%). This chain uses TRBV19 with TRBJ1-6, with TRBD1 identical over 8 bases. CDR3 length: 14 residues. V was pared by 8 bases and J by 10 bases, with 10 bases of the junction left unmatched. The V gene's germline CDR1 is LNHDA and CDR2 SQIVND (reference sequence). CDR3 sequence: CASSGQGSGSPLHF. The CDR3 DNA follows: TGTGCCAGTTCCGGACAGGGTAGTGGCTCACCCCTCCACTTT. Using reference TRBV19 and TRBJ1-6 for the parts outside the CDR3, the full variable domain is DGGITQSPKYLFRKEGQNVTLSCEQNLNHDAMYWYRQDPGQGLRLIYYSQIVNDFQKGDIAEGYSVSREKKESFPLTVTSAQKNPTAFYLCASSGQGSGSPLHFGNGTRLTVT.

The chain combines TRBV10-3 with TRBJ1-6; TRBD1 is a possible D gene (5 bases). The germline gives CDR1 ENHRY, CDR2 SYGVKD. The CDR3 has 15 amino acids. Trimming took 2 bases from V and 7 from J, leaving 12 bases between them. CDR3 in amino acids: CAISEARELNSPLHF. The DNA for the CDR3 is TGTGCCATCAGTGAGGCCAGGGAGTTGAATTCACCCCTCCACTTT.

The chain links TRBV19 to TRBJ2-3; D may correspond to TRBD1 or TRBD2 (5 bases each). CDR1 is LNHDA, CDR2 SQIVND, per germline (reference sequence). The V end lost 6 bases, the J end lost 5 bases, and 12 bases lay between the germline ends. The CDR3 consists of 13 residues. The CDR3 coding sequence is TGTGCCAGTAGATCCCGAGGGGAAGATACGCAGTATTTT. Its protein is CASRSRGEDTQYF.

V and J are TRBV29-1 and TRBJ1-2; D is unclear. From germline, CDR1 is SQVTM and CDR2 ANQGSEA. This CDR3 comprises 12 residues. Trimming shortened V by 7 bases and J by 2 bases, and 11 bases separated the two germline ends. CDR3 sequence (DNA): TGCAGCGGCTTACAGATAAACTATGGCTACACCTTC. This sequence encodes CSGLQINYGYTF.

V usage is TRBV4-2 and J usage is TRBJ2-2, with D possibly matching TRBD1 (6 bases). From germline, CDR1 is LGHNA and CDR2 YNFKEQ. V was trimmed by 0 bases and J by 7 bases, leaving 15 bases between them. CDR3 length: 16 residues. In DNA, the CDR3 is TGTGCCAGCAGCCAAGAGAGCGGCCGGGACATCGGGGAGCTGTTTTTT. Its translation is CASSQESGRDIGELFF.

The rearrangement uses TRBV7-8 and TRBJ2-5; either TRBD1 or TRBD2 may supply D (5 bases each). The CDR3 extends over 15 amino acids. CDR1 is SGHVS and CDR2 is FQNEAQ in the germline V gene. V was pared by 5 bases and J by 1 base, with 14 bases between. Here the CDR3 DNA reads TGTGCCAGCAGCGTGGGGGACCTTAGCCAAGAGACCCAGTACTTC. Translation gives CASSVGDLSQETQYF.

The chain joins TRBV7-8 to TRBJ1-6; the D gene is possibly TRBD1 (5 bases). The CDR3 is made up of 14 amino acids. The ends were cut back, 1 base at V and 7 bases at J, with 8 bases in the middle. Germline CDR1 and CDR2: SGHVS and FQNEAQ. CDR3 in DNA: TGTGCCAGCAGCTTAGACAGGACGAATTCACCCCTCCACTTT. Translating it yields CASSLDRTNSPLHF.

V gene TRBV9 combines with J gene TRBJ2-7; TRBD2 agrees at 7 bases. Germline assignment: CDR1 SGDLS and CDR2 YYNGEE. The length of the CDR3 is 16 residues. V shed 9 bases, J shed 4 bases, and the junction held 19 bases outside the gene matches. CDR3 region: CANQAYNRTSGYEQYF. The CDR3 nucleotides are TGTGCCAACCAAGCGTACAACCGGACTAGTGGGTACGAGCAGTACTTC.

The CDR3 sequence: CASSYSYEQYF. In nucleotides, the CDR3 is TGTGCCAGCAGTTACAGCTACGAGCAGTACTTC. The V gene is TRBV2, the J gene TRBJ2-7; D is unresolved. Looked up from germline, CDR1 is SNHLY and CDR2 is FYNNEI. V lost 5 bases and J 3 bases, leaving 5 bases between the germline ends. This CDR3 region has 11 residues.

The chain employs TRBV14 and TRBJ2-7; perhaps TRBD1 as D (5 bases). CDR1 SGHDN and CDR2 FVKESK come from the germline V gene. The CDR3 is made up of 15 amino acids. Trimming took 4 bases from V and 0 from J, leaving 13 bases between them. The CDR3 DNA reads TGTGCCAGCAGCCTTGGAAGGGGCTACTCCTACGAGCAGTACTTC. This codes for CASSLGRGYSYEQYF.

V usage is TRBV6-5 and J usage is TRBJ1-2; tentative D call: TRBD1 (6 bases). CDR3 length: 12 amino acids. Trimming took off 10 bases at V and 4 bases at J, with 13 bases between the two ends. Per the germline V gene, CDR1 is MNHEY and CDR2 is SVGAGI. The CDR3 DNA reads TGTGCCAACCTGGGGGGCTGCTATGGCTACACCTTC. Residues: CANLGGCYGYTF.

With regard to this clone: The junction does not match germline at one end; this may be a read error. This chain uses TRBV6-5 with TRBJ2-5; D gene unclear. Germline-derived CDR1 and CDR2 are MNHEY and SVGAGI. The CDR3 is made up of 13 amino acids. For the CDR3, the DNA is TGTGCCAGCAGTTACGACGGAACGAGAGTACCCCACTTC. Protein: CASSYDGTRVPHF.

V usage is TRBV20-1 and J usage is TRBJ2-7; perhaps TRBD2 as D (5 bases). V gave up 5 bases and J gave up 3 bases, with 8 bases separating them. CDR1 and CDR2 from the germline V gene are DFQATT and SNEGSKA (reference sequence). CDR3 length equals 11 residues. The CDR3 spells CSAGSYYEQYF. The CDR3 nucleotides read TGCAGTGCTGGGAGCTACTACGAGCAGTACTTC.